One and the same sample provided the 16 T cell receptor beta chains below, sequenced in a study of blood T cell repertoires in COVID-19. The protocol was immunoSEQ multiplex PCR, while the TCRdb copy is restricted to in-frame clones and leaves out a portion. This sample has about 180,000 clones, with about 90% found just once. Source material: PBMCs or T cells enriched from blood (not recorded which). These receptors came from a young woman who had recovered from COVID-19.

The chain combines TRBV19 with TRBJ1-2; tentative D call: TRBD1 (5 bases). Germline CDR1 reads LNHDA; CDR2 reads SQIVND (reference sequence). Trimming pared 3 bases from V and 3 bases from J, leaving 11 bases between. The length of the CDR3 is 14 residues. Here the CDR3 reads CASSIGRAHYGYTF. In DNA form, the CDR3 reads TGTGCCAGTAGTATTGGCAGGGCGCACTATGGCTACACCTTC. Together with reference TRBV19 and TRBJ1-2, the CDR3 gives the full variable domain: DGGITQSPKYLFRKEGQNVTLSCEQNLNHDAMYWYRQDPGQGLRLIYYSQIVNDFQKGDIAEGYSVSREKKESFPLTVTSAQKNPTAFYLCASSIGRAHYGYTFGSGTRLTVV.

The rearrangement links TRBV30 to TRBJ2-7; 9 positions match TRBD2. After removal of 2 bases from V and 2 bases from J, the junction contained 7 bases not matched to a gene. From germline, CDR1 is GTSNPN and CDR2 SVGIG (reference sequence). The CDR3 contains 15 residues. The CDR3 spells CAWSFERGRAYEQYF. The CDR3 region has the DNA TGTGCCTGGAGTTTCGAGCGCGGGAGGGCCTACGAGCAGTACTTC.

This clone was seen once. V and J are TRBV6-5 and TRBJ2-7; 7 nucleotides align to TRBD1. The germline CDR1 and CDR2 sequences are MNHEY and SVGAGI. The CDR3 spans 12 residues. Unmatched junction bases numbered 6, after V lost 9 bases and J lost 4 bases. CDR3 DNA sequence: TGTGCCAGTTTCGGGACAGCATACGAGCAGTACTTC. Translation gives CASFGTAYEQYF.

This chain uses TRBV7-9 with TRBJ1-3; TRBD1 aligns across 8 bases. The CDR3 loop spans 16 amino acids. Germline CDR1 SEHNR, CDR2 FQNEAQ (reference sequence). The ends lost 5 bases at V and 0 bases at J; junction bases unmatched: 6. The CDR3 DNA reads as TGTGCCAGCAGCGCTGGACAGGGACTCTCTGGAAACACCATATATTTT. This gives the protein CASSAGQGLSGNTIYF.

CDR3 coding DNA: TGTGCCAGTAGAAGGGGGCCTGGAAACACCATATATTTT. Translation gives CASRRGPGNTIYF. This chain links TRBV19 with TRBJ1-3; 7 nucleotides agree with TRBD1. CDR1 is LNHDA, CDR2 SQIVND, per germline (reference sequence). J lost 2 bases, V lost 6 bases, and 1 base had no gene match. The CDR3 runs 13 residues.

V usage is TRBV19 and J usage is TRBJ2-1; 7 positions agree with TRBD2. Looked up from germline, CDR1 is LNHDA and CDR2 is SQIVND (reference sequence). The CDR3 covers 16 residues. The V segment lost 4 bases and the J segment 4 bases; nucleotides outside the gene matches: 10. DNA of the CDR3: TGTGCCAGTAGTACCCTAGCGGAGCTAAGATACAATGAGCAGTTCTTC. As protein: CASSTLAELRYNEQFF.

The chain employs TRBV19 and TRBJ2-2, with D perhaps TRBD1 (6 bases). V was trimmed by 5 bases and J by 6 bases, leaving 13 bases between them. Germline CDR1 LNHDA, CDR2 SQIVND (reference sequence). There are 14 residues in the CDR3. The DNA of the CDR3 is TGTGCCAGTAGTCGAACAGGGCCTGCCGGGGAGCTGTTTTTT. Protein sequence: CASSRTGPAGELFF.

For the CDR3, the DNA is TGTGCCAGCTCAGTGGGCGGGAGAGATGAGCAGTTCTTC. It yields the protein CASSVGGRDEQFF. The chain links TRBV2 to TRBJ2-1; TRBD2 agrees at 7 bases. J lost 8 bases, V lost 8 bases, and 9 bases had no gene match. The germline V gene encodes CDR1 SNHLY and CDR2 FYNNEI. CDR3 length: 13 residues.

V and J are TRBV27 and TRBJ1-1; 7 bases are a match to TRBD1. Germline CDR1 MNHEY, CDR2 SMNVEV (reference sequence). The CDR3 has 13 amino acids. Unmatched junction bases numbered 3, after V lost 5 bases and J lost 3 bases. The DNA for the CDR3 is TGTGCCAGCAGTCGACAGGGCTACACTGAAGCTTTCTTT. Protein sequence: CASSRQGYTEAFF.

Remarks on this clone: The sample contains more than one DNA sequence encoding this CDR3. The chain carries TRBV29-1 and TRBJ1-1; 7 bases fit TRBD1. CDR1 SQVTM and CDR2 ANQGSEA come from the germline V gene. J was trimmed by 1 base and V by 4 bases; bases with no gene match: 3. The CDR3 runs 13 residues. For the CDR3, the DNA is TGCAGCGTTGGCCAGGGGGGGAACACTGAAGCTTTCTTT. It yields the protein CSVGQGGNTEAFF.

The chain is built from TRBV30 and TRBJ2-3; 9 positions match TRBD2. CDR1 is GTSNPN and CDR2 is SVGIG in the germline V gene (reference sequence). The CDR3 is made up of 17 amino acids. V shed 3 bases, J shed 0 bases, and the junction held 10 bases outside the gene matches. The CDR3, as DNA: TGTGCCTGGAGCCTTTCCCGAGCGGGAGGTAGCACAGATACGCAGTATTTT. It encodes CAWSLSRAGGSTDTQYF.

The V and J genes are TRBV2 and TRBJ2-3; TRBD2 agrees at 9 bases. Germline V CDR1 and CDR2: SNHLY, FYNNEI. The CDR3 runs to 15 residues. The trim removed 4 bases at V and 3 bases at J, leaving 5 bases unmatched. In DNA, the CDR3 is TGTGCCAGCAGTGTTGGTAGCGGGAGAACAGATACGCAGTATTTT. Its protein product is CASSVGSGRTDTQYF.

This clone was observed a single time. The chain recombines TRBV4-1 with TRBJ1-2; TRBD1 matches 7 bases. The CDR3 consists of 15 residues. The trim removed 1 base at V and 4 bases at J, leaving 6 bases unmatched. Germline CDR1 is MGHRA and CDR2 is YSYEKL. CDR3 nucleotides: TGCGCCAGCAGCCAAGTGACACAGGGGCGCTATGGCTACACCTTC. Translated: CASSQVTQGRYGYTF.

The CDR3 sequence: CASGQGLGYEQYF. As DNA, the CDR3 is TGTGCCAGCGGACAGGGGCTAGGCTACGAGCAGTACTTC. The chain couples TRBV7-2 to TRBJ2-7; TRBD1 matches 9 bases. J lost 3 bases, V lost 8 bases, and 5 bases had no gene match. CDR1 SGHTA and CDR2 FQGNSA come from the germline V gene. The CDR3 runs to 13 residues.

The chain employs TRBV5-4 and TRBJ2-2; the match to TRBD1 covers 7 bases. The CDR3 is 14 amino acids. Germline V gives CDR1 SGHNT, CDR2 YYREEE (reference sequence). V shed 2 bases and J 5 bases; nucleotides not matched to a gene: 3. CDR3 nucleotides: TGTGCCAGCAGCTTAGACAGGGTGACCGGGGAGCTGTTTTTT. Translating gives CASSLDRVTGELFF.

On this clone: Relative to the germline gene, one junction end is altered; a read error may explain this. V is TRBV7-7 and J is TRBJ2-5; TRBD2 matches at 8 bases. This CDR3 has 16 residues. CDR1 is SSHAT, CDR2 FNYEAQ, per germline (reference sequence). CDR3 DNA sequence: TGTGCTAGCAGCTTAGGGCGGGGGGCGACACAAGAGACCCAGTACTTC. Translating it yields CASSLGRGATQETQYF.